Sequencing of this T cell receptor (beta chain) was carried out in a study of beta chain features in type 1 diabetes. Findings and limits, study-wide: Among all four CD4+ subsets, Type 1 diabetes patients had TCRB CDR3s that were moderately but significantly shorter. More deletions and fewer insertions at VDJ junctions were found in patients with type 1 diabetes.

Since all of the isolated RNA was reverse transcribed, expressed TCRB transcripts were what got sequenced. Profiled with immunoSEQ multiplex PCR; TCRdb holds only in-frame clones, not every one. The sample has 250,000 or so clones; 14% are singletons. The germline CDR1 and CDR2 sequences are MNHNS and SASEGT. There are 12 residues in the CDR3. The germline V and J ends were trimmed by 10 bases and 3 bases, with 13 bases remaining between them. This clone was observed a handful of times. Its specificity is unknown. This clonotype originated in a man aged 25-45 years with type 1 diabetes. The V call is TRBV6-1, the J call TRBJ2-7, with D possibly being TRBD2 (5 bases). The sequenced material came from naive CD4+ T cells from blood. Here the CDR3 DNA reads TGTGCCACCTCACCCGGGGTCTACGAGCAGTACTTC. Translation: CATSPGVYEQYF.